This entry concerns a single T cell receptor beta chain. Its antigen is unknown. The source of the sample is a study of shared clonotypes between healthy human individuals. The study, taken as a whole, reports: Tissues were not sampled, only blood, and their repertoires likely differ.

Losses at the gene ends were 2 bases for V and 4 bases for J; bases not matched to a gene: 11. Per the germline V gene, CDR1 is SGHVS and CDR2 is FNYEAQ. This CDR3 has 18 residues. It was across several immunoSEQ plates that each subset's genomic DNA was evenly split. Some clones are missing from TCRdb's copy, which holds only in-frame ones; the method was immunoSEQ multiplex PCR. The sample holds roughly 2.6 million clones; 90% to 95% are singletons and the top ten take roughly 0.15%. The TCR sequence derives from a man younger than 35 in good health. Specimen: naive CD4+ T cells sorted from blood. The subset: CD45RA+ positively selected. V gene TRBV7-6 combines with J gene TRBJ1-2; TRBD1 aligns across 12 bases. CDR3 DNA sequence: TGTGCCAGCAGCTTAAACCCCGGGACAGGGGGCGAAGGCTATGGCTACACCTTC. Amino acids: CASSLNPGTGGEGYGYTF.